This record looks at one T cell receptor beta chain sequence and its context. The data were taken from a study of T cell changes during pregnancy in multiple sclerosis. There are 15 residues in the CDR3. The V end was cut by 1 base, the J end by 8 bases, with 16 bases between. CDR1 is SGHNT, CDR2 YYREEE, per germline (reference sequence). Here immunoSEQ multiplex PCR was the method, and the copy in TCRdb shows in-frame clones only, minus some. The data hold about 69,000 clones, with around 92% observed a single time. The material was peripheral blood, obtained in the third trimester of pregnancy. V gene TRBV5-4 combines with J gene TRBJ2-1, with D possibly matching TRBD1 (6 bases). This TCR was sampled from a female donor in good health, enrolled as a control in a pregnancy study. CDR3 nucleotides: TGTGCCAGCAGCTTGAGTCCAGGGGTAAGGTATGAGCAGTTCTTC. Its translation: CASSLSPGVRYEQFF.